The subject of this entry is one T cell receptor (beta chain). The sample comes from a study of blood T cell repertoires in COVID-19. Looking at the study overall: Donors in the United States, Italy and Spain gave samples during acute or convalescent COVID-19. The cDNA or gDNA used as material had been derived from T cells, B-cell-depleted T cells, or PBMCs.

Original processing notes: Using reference gene primer amplification, nucleated cell counts were estimated. Only in-frame clones appear in the TCRdb table, and some are missing; sequencing was by immunoSEQ multiplex PCR. V, J and clone size reflect that table, while D and trimming were determined from the DNA. The table records 350,000 to 450,000 clones, around 90% of them present only once. The junction had 8 bases not matched to a gene; V was cut back by 5 bases and J by 5 bases. The CDR3 covers 14 residues. CDR1 is SEHNR, CDR2 FQNEAQ, per germline (reference sequence). The source is a human donor in a cohort sampled during active COVID-19. The specimen sequenced was peripheral blood. V gene TRBV7-9 combines with J gene TRBJ2-7; 8 bases match TRBD1. The CDR3 DNA is TGTGCCAGCAGCGCCCGACAGGGGCGGGACGAGCAGTACTTC. Translating gives CASSARQGRDEQYF.